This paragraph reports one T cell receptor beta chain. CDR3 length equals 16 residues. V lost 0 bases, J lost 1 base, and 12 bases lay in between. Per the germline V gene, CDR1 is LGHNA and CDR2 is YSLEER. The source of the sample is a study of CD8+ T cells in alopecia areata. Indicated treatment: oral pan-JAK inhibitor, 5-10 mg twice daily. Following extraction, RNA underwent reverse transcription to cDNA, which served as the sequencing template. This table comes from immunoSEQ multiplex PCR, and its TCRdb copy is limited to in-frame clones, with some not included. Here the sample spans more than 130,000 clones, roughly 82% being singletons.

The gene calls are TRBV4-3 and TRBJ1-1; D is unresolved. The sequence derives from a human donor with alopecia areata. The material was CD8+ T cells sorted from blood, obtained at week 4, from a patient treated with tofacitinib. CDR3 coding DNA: TGCGCCAGCAGCCAAGATATTTGGGAAGGGAACACTGAAGCTTTCTTT. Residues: CASSQDIWEGNTEAFF.